This T cell receptor beta chain stems from a study of T-cell reconstitution after alpha-beta-depleted transplantation in children. Preparation of the TCRbeta library was carried out with unique molecular identifiers. TCRdb fed the PCR reads into MiXCR, producing one record per CDR3 protein. Here the sample spans 150,000 to 200,000 distinct CDR3 sequences, about 15% being singletons. This CDR3 contains 16 residues. V lost 4 bases and J lost 4, with 19 bases in between. Germline values: CDR1 SGHRS, CDR2 YFSETQ. This clonotype has at least ten counts. The rearrangement joins TRBV5-1 to TRBJ2-3, with D possibly TRBD2 on 6 matching bases. The sample in question was PBMCs from the stem cell graft donor, obtained from the stem cell graft. The source is a human donor who donated a stem cell graft to a child with acute lymphoblastic leukemia. The CDR3 DNA is TGCGCCAGCAGCCCGACGCACGTCGAGCGGGCAGATACGCAGTATTTT. Its translation: CASSPTHVERADTQYF.